These 18 T cell receptor beta chains came from one sample sequenced in a study of T cell changes during pregnancy in multiple sclerosis. Clones were read by immunoSEQ multiplex PCR, and TCRdb kept only the in-frame ones, dropping some. This sample has some 38,000 clones, with around nine tenths found just once. This specimen was CD4+ T cells from peripheral blood mononuclear cells, taken in the second trimester of pregnancy. The origin of the receptors is a female donor in good health, enrolled as a control in a pregnancy study.

There are a few counts of this clone. The V call is TRBV7-2, the J call TRBJ1-5; D uncertain. The CDR3 is 15 residues long. The ends were cut back, 2 bases at V and 7 bases at J, with 15 bases in the middle. Germline V gives CDR1 SGHTA, CDR2 FQGNSA. The CDR3 reads CASSLSGQKLQPQHF. The CDR3 DNA follows: TGTGCCAGCAGCTTAAGTGGGCAGAAATTGCAGCCCCAGCATTTT.

The CDR3 DNA reads TGTGCCAGCAGCTTAAAGGGAGCCGGGCCGTTAAACTATGGCTACACCTTC. It yields the protein CASSLKGAGPLNYGYTF. This rearrangement joins TRBV7-2 to TRBJ1-2; no firm D call. Trimming shortened V by 2 bases and J by 2 bases, and 18 bases separated the two germline ends. CDR1 is SGHTA, CDR2 FQGNSA, per germline. The CDR3 covers 17 residues.

The chain joins TRBV19 to TRBJ1-1, with TRBD1 as a possible D gene (5 bases). The V gene lost 4 bases and the J gene lost 2 bases, with 8 bases spanning the gap. Germline V lookup: CDR1 LNHDA, CDR2 SQIVND (reference sequence). The CDR3 contains 13 residues. The CDR3 sequence: CASSRGRNTEAFF. CDR3 coding DNA: TGTGCCAGTAGTAGGGGCAGAAACACTGAAGCTTTCTTT. The full variable domain, in which reference TRBV19 and TRBJ1-1 provide the parts outside the CDR3, is DGGITQSPKYLFRKEGQNVTLSCEQNLNHDAMYWYRQDPGQGLRLIYYSQIVNDFQKGDIAEGYSVSREKKESFPLTVTSAQKNPTAFYLCASSRGRNTEAFFGQGTRLTVV.

On this clone: Other DNA variants within this sample encode the same CDR3. J is TRBJ2-2 and V is TRBV7-9; 9 bases are a match to TRBD1. V lost 5 bases, J lost 4 bases, and 5 bases stayed unmatched. CDR1 and CDR2 (germline): SEHNR, FQNEAQ (reference sequence). The CDR3 consists of 15 residues. CDR3 DNA: TGTGCCAGCAGCCTGGGACAGGGAGGCACCGGGGAGCTGTTTTTT. Its protein is CASSLGQGGTGELFF.

The genes are TRBV21-1 and TRBJ1-5; the table's D call of TRBD1 was not tested on the DNA. TRBV21-1 is recorded as a pseudogene. This CDR3 region has 21 residues. Written as DNA, the CDR3 is TGTGCCAGCAGCAAAGGGCAAAGGGGGTCTGTCGGGTGGTATAGCAATCAGCCCCAGCATTTT. Its protein is CASSKGQRGSVGWYSNQPQHF.

The chain links TRBV7-9 to TRBJ2-7; TRBD1 is a possible D gene (7 bases). The V and J ends lost 2 bases and 5 bases respectively, with 13 bases between them. CDR1 and CDR2 from the germline V gene are SEHNR and FQNEAQ (reference sequence). There are 14 residues in the CDR3. The DNA of the CDR3 is TGTGCCAGCAGCTTACGCGACAGGGAGGACGAGCAGTACTTC. Translation gives CASSLRDREDEQYF. Filled out from reference TRBV7-9 and TRBJ2-7, the complete variable domain reads DTGVSQNPRHKITKRGQNVTFRCDPISEHNRLYWYRQTLGQGPEFLTYFQNEAQLEKSRLLSDRFSAERPKGSFSTLEIQRTEQGDSAMYLCASSLRDREDEQYFGPGTRLTVT.

The rearrangement joins TRBV21-1 to TRBJ1-5. TRBV21-1 is classified as a pseudogene. The CDR3 contains 11 residues. The CDR3 loop is CASTLNQPQHF. CDR3 bases: TGTGCCAGCACCCTAAATCAGCCCCAGCATTTT.

This rearrangement joins TRBV7-9 to TRBJ2-1; 7 bases are shared with TRBD1. Unmatched junction bases numbered 11, after V lost 5 bases and J lost 4 bases. This CDR3 spans 16 amino acids. Germline lookup yields CDR1 SEHNR and CDR2 FQNEAQ (reference sequence). CDR3 sequence: CASSRLQGVAYNEQFF. The CDR3, as DNA: TGTGCCAGCAGCAGACTGCAGGGGGTAGCATACAATGAGCAGTTCTTC. Together with reference TRBV7-9 and TRBJ2-1, the CDR3 gives the full variable domain: DTGVSQNPRHKITKRGQNVTFRCDPISEHNRLYWYRQTLGQGPEFLTYFQNEAQLEKSRLLSDRFSAERPKGSFSTLEIQRTEQGDSAMYLCASSRLQGVAYNEQFFGPGTRLTVL.

This clone was seen a single time. This chain joins TRBV4-2 and TRBJ2-7; D perhaps matches TRBD2 (6 bases). Trimming shortened V by 4 bases and J by 0 bases, and 16 bases separated the two germline ends. CDR3 size: 16 residues. The V gene's germline CDR1 is LGHNA and CDR2 YNFKEQ. The CDR3 spells CASSLTAGDSSYEQYF. The DNA of the CDR3 is TGTGCCAGCAGCCTTACAGCGGGCGATAGCTCCTACGAGCAGTACTTC.

This clone came up once. V and J are TRBV5-1 and TRBJ2-2; 8 bases align to TRBD2. Germline CDR1 and CDR2: SGHRS and YFSETQ. The CDR3 covers 15 residues. The junction had 4 bases not matched to a gene; V was cut back by 4 bases and J by 2 bases. CDR3 bases: TGCGCCAGCAGCGCGGGGGGAAAAAACACCGGGGAGCTGTTTTTT. Residues: CASSAGGKNTGELFF.

This sequence joins TRBV9 and TRBJ1-3; D gene ambiguous. This CDR3 region has 16 residues. Between the trimmed V and J ends, which lost 0 bases and 4 bases, there was a span of 14 bases. Germline CDR1 and CDR2: SGDLS and YYNGEE. As DNA, the CDR3 is TGTGCCAGCAGCGTAGCTCGCGGGGATGTCGGAAACACCATATATTTT. Its translation: CASSVARGDVGNTIYF. Using reference TRBV9 and TRBJ1-3 for the parts outside the CDR3, the full variable domain is DSGVTQTPKHLITATGQRVTLRCSPRSGDLSVYWYQQSLDQGLQFLIQYYNGEERAKGNILERFSAQQFPDLHSELNLSSLELGDSALYFCASSVARGDVGNTIYFGEGSWLTVV.

This clone has a handful of counts. The V gene is TRBV5-1, the J gene TRBJ1-1; 7 bases are a match to TRBD1. The germline V gene has CDR1 SGHRS and CDR2 YFSETQ. V lost 3 bases to trimming and J lost 1 base; unmatched junction nucleotides: 3. This CDR3 is 14 amino acids long. The CDR3: CASSWGTANTEAFF. The CDR3 DNA sequence: TGCGCCAGCAGCTGGGGGACAGCGAACACTGAAGCTTTCTTT.

V usage is TRBV6-1 and J usage is TRBJ2-1; 9 nucleotides agree with TRBD2. V shed 7 bases and J 9 bases; nucleotides not matched to a gene: 13. Germline CDR1 is MNHNS and CDR2 is SASEGT. This CDR3 contains 15 residues. DNA for the CDR3: TGTGCCAGCACTACCGAGGGCGGGGGGGGCGGTGAGCAGTTCTTC. Its protein product is CASTTEGGGGGEQFF.

The rearrangement links TRBV29-1 to TRBJ1-2; D is ambiguous. Germline assignment: CDR1 SQVTM and CDR2 ANQGSEA. V was pared by 4 bases and J by 2 bases, with 5 bases between. This CDR3 contains 11 residues. The CDR3 reads CSVVQNYGYTF. As DNA, the CDR3 is TGCAGCGTTGTCCAGAACTATGGCTACACCTTC.

This chain links TRBV9 with TRBJ2-5; 7 bases are shared with TRBD2. V lost 0 bases to trimming and J lost 3 bases; unmatched junction nucleotides: 5. The germline V gene encodes CDR1 SGDLS and CDR2 YYNGEE. The CDR3 spans 15 residues. As DNA, the CDR3 is TGTGCCAGCAGCGTAGGCGGGGGAACCAAAGAGACCCAGTACTTC. Translation gives CASSVGGGTKETQYF.

This rearrangement joins TRBV19 to TRBJ2-1; D is undetermined. The germline V and J ends were trimmed by 5 bases and 4 bases, with 9 bases remaining between them. Germline CDR1 reads LNHDA; CDR2 reads SQIVND (reference sequence). CDR3 length: 13 residues. This CDR3 reads CASSPYSYNEQFF. As DNA, the CDR3 is TGTGCCAGTAGTCCCTACTCATACAATGAGCAGTTCTTC.

The V gene is TRBV25-1, the J gene TRBJ1-4; TRBD1 aligns across 8 bases. CDR1 is MGHDK, CDR2 SYGVNS, per germline. The CDR3 runs 15 residues. J lost 8 bases, V lost 4 bases, and 9 bases had no gene match. CDR3 sequence (DNA): TGTGCCAGCAGTGTGCCCTTGGGACAGGCCGAAAAACTGTTTTTT. Its protein is CASSVPLGQAEKLFF.

The genes are TRBV28 and TRBJ2-5; possibly TRBD1 for D (6 bases). The germline CDR1 and CDR2 sequences are MDHEN and SYDVKM. The CDR3 has 12 amino acids. Between the trimmed V and J ends, which lost 11 bases and 3 bases, there was a span of 13 bases. In DNA, the CDR3 is TGTGCCTCCTTAGGGGGAAAAGAGACCCAGTACTTC. It is translated as CASLGGKETQYF.